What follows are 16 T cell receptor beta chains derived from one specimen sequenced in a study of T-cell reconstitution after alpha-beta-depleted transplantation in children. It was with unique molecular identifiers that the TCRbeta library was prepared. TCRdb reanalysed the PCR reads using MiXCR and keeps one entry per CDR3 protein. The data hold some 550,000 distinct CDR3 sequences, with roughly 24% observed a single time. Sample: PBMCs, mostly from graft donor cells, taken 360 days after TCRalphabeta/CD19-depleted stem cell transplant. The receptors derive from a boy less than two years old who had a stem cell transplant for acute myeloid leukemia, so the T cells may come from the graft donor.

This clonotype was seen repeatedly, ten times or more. The CDR3, as DNA: TGTGCCATCAAATCGGGCGGGGGGGCCCCAGATACGCAGTATTTT. This encodes CAIKSGGGAPDTQYF. This chain connects TRBV10-3 to TRBJ2-3; 9 bases map to TRBD2. V dropped 7 bases and J dropped 4; count of bases not matched to a gene: 9. There are 15 residues in the CDR3. Germline-derived CDR1 and CDR2 are ENHRY and SYGVKD.

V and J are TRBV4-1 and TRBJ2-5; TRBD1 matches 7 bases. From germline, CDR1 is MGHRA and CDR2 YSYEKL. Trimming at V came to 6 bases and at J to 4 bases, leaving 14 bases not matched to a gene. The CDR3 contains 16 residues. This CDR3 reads CASSYGKGAGVETQYF. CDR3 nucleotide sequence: TGCGCCAGCAGTTACGGGAAGGGGGCCGGGGTAGAGACCCAGTACTTC.

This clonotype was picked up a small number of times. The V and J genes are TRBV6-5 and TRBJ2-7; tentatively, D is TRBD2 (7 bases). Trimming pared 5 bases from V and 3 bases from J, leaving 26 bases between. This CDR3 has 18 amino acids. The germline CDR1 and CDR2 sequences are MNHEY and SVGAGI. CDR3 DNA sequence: TGTGCCAGCAGTCTAACTCCCGGACACGCCGGGGGGCTCTACGAGCAGTACTTC. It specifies CASSLTPGHAGGLYEQYF.

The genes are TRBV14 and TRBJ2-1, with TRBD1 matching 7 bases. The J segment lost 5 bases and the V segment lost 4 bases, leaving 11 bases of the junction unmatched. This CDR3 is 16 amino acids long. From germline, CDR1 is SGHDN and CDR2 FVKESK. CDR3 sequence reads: CASSPPLTGRHNEQFF. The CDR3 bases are TGTGCCAGCAGCCCCCCCCTGACAGGGAGACACAATGAGCAGTTCTTC.

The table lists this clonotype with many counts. DNA for the CDR3: TGCAGTGCTAGATTCCAGGGCAGCACAGATACGCAGTATTTT. Translation gives CSARFQGSTDTQYF. The chain employs TRBV20-1 and TRBJ2-3; D perhaps matches TRBD1 (5 bases). The V and J ends lost 2 bases and 0 bases respectively, with 9 bases between them. The germline CDR1 and CDR2 sequences are DFQATT and SNEGSKA (reference sequence). This CDR3 region has 14 residues.

CDR3 DNA sequence: TGCAGCGCCGTTACTAGCTATGAGCAGTTCTTC. Its protein product is CSAVTSYEQFF. The V and J genes are TRBV29-1 and TRBJ2-1; TRBD2 is a possible D gene (6 bases). CDR1 SQVTM and CDR2 ANQGSEA come from the germline V gene. Trimming left V 7 bases short and J 8 bases short, with 12 bases between. The CDR3 has 11 amino acids.

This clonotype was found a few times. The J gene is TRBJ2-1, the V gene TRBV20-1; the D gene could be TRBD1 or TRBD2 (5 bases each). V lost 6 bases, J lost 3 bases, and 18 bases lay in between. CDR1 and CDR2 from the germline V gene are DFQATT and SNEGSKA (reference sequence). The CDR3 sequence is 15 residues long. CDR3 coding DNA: TGCAGTGCCCTTAAATCGGGACGGAACTACAATGAGCAGTTCTTC. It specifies CSALKSGRNYNEQFF.

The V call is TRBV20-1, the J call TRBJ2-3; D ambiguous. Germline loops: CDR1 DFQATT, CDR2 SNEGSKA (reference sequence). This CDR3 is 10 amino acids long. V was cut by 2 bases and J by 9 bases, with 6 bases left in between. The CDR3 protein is CSARRDTQYF. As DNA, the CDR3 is TGCAGTGCTAGAAGAGACACGCAGTATTTT.

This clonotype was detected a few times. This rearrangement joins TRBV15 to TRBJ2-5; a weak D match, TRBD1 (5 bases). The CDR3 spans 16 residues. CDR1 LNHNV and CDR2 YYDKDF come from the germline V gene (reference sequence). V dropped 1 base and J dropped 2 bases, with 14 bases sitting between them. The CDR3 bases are TGTGCCACCAGCAGAGGCTACATTCCAGGGCAAGAGACCCAGTACTTC. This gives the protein CATSRGYIPGQETQYF. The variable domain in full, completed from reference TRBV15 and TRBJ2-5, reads DAMVIQNPRYQVTQFGKPVTLSCSQTLNHNVMYWYQQKSSQAPKLLFHYYDKDFNNEADTPDNFQSRRPNTSFCFLDIRSPGLGDTAMYLCATSRGYIPGQETQYFGPGTRLLVL.

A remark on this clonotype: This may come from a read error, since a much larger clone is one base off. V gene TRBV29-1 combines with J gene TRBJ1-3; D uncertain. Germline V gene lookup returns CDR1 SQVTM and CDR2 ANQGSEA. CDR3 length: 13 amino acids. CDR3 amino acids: CSVDRRSGNTTYF. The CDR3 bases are TGCAGCGTTGACCGGCGCTCTGGAAACACCACATATTTT.

CDR3 nucleotides: TGTGCCACTCCGGGACAGGGGATCGACGAGACCCAGTACTTC. Amino acid sequence: CATPGQGIDETQYF. J is TRBJ2-5 and V is TRBV7-2, with 10 bases matching TRBD1. In germline, CDR1 is SGHTA, CDR2 FQGNSA. The ends lost 10 bases at V and 5 bases at J; junction bases unmatched: 10. This CDR3 comprises 14 residues.

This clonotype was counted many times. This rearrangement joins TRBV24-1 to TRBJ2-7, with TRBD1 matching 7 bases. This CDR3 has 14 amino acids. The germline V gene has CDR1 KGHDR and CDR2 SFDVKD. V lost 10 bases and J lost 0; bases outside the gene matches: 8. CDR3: CATYGQELSYEQYV. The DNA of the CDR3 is TGTGCCACTTACGGACAGGAGCTCTCCTACGAGCAGTACGTC.

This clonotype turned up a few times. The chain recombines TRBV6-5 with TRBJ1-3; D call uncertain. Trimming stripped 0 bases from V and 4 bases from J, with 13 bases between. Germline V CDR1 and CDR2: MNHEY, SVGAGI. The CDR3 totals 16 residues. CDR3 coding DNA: TGTGCCAGCAGTTACTCGGACGTTTTTGGAGGAAACACCATATATTTT. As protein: CASSYSDVFGGNTIYF.

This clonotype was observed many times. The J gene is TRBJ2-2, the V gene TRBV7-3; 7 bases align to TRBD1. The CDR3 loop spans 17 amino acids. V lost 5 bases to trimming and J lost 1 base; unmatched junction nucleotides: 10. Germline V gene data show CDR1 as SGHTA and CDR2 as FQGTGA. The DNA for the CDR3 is TGTGCCAGCAGCCCCTCATTCGACAGGGTGAACACCGGGGAGCTGTTTTTT. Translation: CASSPSFDRVNTGELFF.

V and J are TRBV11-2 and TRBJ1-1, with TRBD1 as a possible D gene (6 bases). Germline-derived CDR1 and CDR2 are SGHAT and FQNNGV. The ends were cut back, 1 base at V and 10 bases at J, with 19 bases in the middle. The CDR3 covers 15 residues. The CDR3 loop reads CASSLASQGLRRAFF. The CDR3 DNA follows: TGTGCCAGCAGCTTAGCCTCACAGGGCCTAAGGAGAGCTTTCTTT.

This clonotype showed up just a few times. Written as DNA, the CDR3 is TGTGCCAGCAGCATTCGGACAGAATCGGGCCAAGAGACCCAGTACTTC. It specifies CASSIRTESGQETQYF. The chain recombines TRBV7-2 with TRBJ2-5, with TRBD1 as a possible D gene (6 bases). Deletions cut 5 bases from V and 1 base from J, with 17 bases between. CDR3 length: 16 amino acids. Germline values: CDR1 SGHTA, CDR2 FQGNSA.